A single sample is the source of the 15 T cell receptor beta chains below, sequenced in a study of cytomegalovirus exposure and HLA in healthy donors. The PCR ran on 60 Vbeta and 13 Jbeta primers. Repertoires were generated with immunoSEQ multiplex PCR, while TCRdb's copy carries only in-frame clones and drops some. The profile shows more than 150,000 clones, 80% to 90% of them singletons. The sequenced sample consisted of PBMCs. The source of these receptors is a girl aged 2-10 years in good health and CMV-seropositive.

The chain employs TRBV5-1 and TRBJ2-7; 7 nucleotides align to TRBD1. The V segment lost 3 bases and the J segment 2 bases; nucleotides outside the gene matches: 8. This CDR3 is 15 amino acids long. Germline CDR1 reads SGHRS; CDR2 reads YFSETQ. CDR3 DNA: TGCGCCAGCAGCTCGGGACAGATGTTTACCTACGAGCAGTACTTC. The encoded protein is CASSSGQMFTYEQYF.

The chain joins TRBV28 to TRBJ2-1; TRBD2 might be the D (6 bases). Per the germline V gene, CDR1 is MDHEN and CDR2 is SYDVKM. Trimming shortened V by 7 bases and J by 5 bases, and 12 bases separated the two germline ends. The CDR3 extends over 13 amino acids. CDR3 sequence (DNA): TGTGCCAGCACGGGAGTTTACCACAATGAGCAGTTCTTC. Amino acid sequence: CASTGVYHNEQFF.

The V and J genes are TRBV25-1 and TRBJ1-2, with TRBD1 matching over 10 bases. V lost 0 bases to trimming and J lost 7 bases; unmatched junction nucleotides: 5. The CDR3 runs 15 residues. Germline CDR1 is MGHDK and CDR2 is SYGVNS. The CDR3 sequence is CASSEYGTGDCGYTF. CDR3 bases: TGTGCCAGCAGTGAATACGGGACAGGGGACTGTGGCTACACCTTC.

This clone was detected only once. This chain links TRBV19 with TRBJ2-1, with TRBD2 matching over 16 bases. The germline V gene has CDR1 LNHDA and CDR2 SQIVND (reference sequence). Trimming removed 6 bases from V and 9 bases from J; junction bases left unmatched: 8. The CDR3 runs to 16 residues. The CDR3 sequence is CASSEGLAGGAAEQFF. For the CDR3, the DNA is TGTGCCAGTAGCGAGGGACTAGCGGGAGGGGCTGCTGAGCAGTTCTTC. Filled out from reference TRBV19 and TRBJ2-1, the complete variable domain reads DGGITQSPKYLFRKEGQNVTLSCEQNLNHDAMYWYRQDPGQGLRLIYYSQIVNDFQKGDIAEGYSVSREKKESFPLTVTSAQKNPTAFYLCASSEGLAGGAAEQFFGPGTRLTVL.

V gene TRBV6-5 combines with J gene TRBJ1-1, with D possibly matching TRBD1 (5 bases). CDR3 length: 15 residues. Germline-derived CDR1 and CDR2 are MNHEY and SVGAGI. V gave up 2 bases and J gave up 1 base, with 11 bases separating them. DNA of the CDR3: TGTGCCAGCAGTTACGGTCCCGGGGGGAACACTGAAGCTTTCTTT. Protein sequence: CASSYGPGGNTEAFF.

This clone has more than one count but fewer than ten. The chain uses TRBV20-1 and TRBJ1-2; D gene unclear. The CDR3 is 9 residues long. Germline CDR1 and CDR2: DFQATT and SNEGSKA (reference sequence). Trimming stripped 7 bases from V and 4 bases from J, with 4 bases between. The CDR3 here is CSVGYGYTF. The CDR3 DNA sequence: TGCAGTGTCGGCTATGGCTACACCTTC.

The V call is TRBV4-1, the J call TRBJ2-1; D gene unclear. CDR1 and CDR2 from the germline V gene are MGHRA and YSYEKL. CDR3 length equals 14 residues. Trimming took 4 bases from V and 0 from J, leaving 7 bases between them. The CDR3 DNA follows: TGCGCCAGCAGCCGACTGAGCTCCTACAATGAGCAGTTCTTC. As protein: CASSRLSSYNEQFF.

The genes are TRBV30 and TRBJ1-1, with no clear D. The CDR3 is 12 amino acids. The V end was cut by 5 bases, the J end by 4 bases, with 11 bases between. Germline values: CDR1 GTSNPN, CDR2 SVGIG (reference sequence). CDR3 protein: CAWGGGITEAFF. As DNA, the CDR3 is TGTGCCTGGGGTGGAGGGATCACTGAAGCTTTCTTT.

The genes are TRBV10-3 and TRBJ1-3, with D hard to call. Germline V gene lookup returns CDR1 ENHRY and CDR2 SYGVKD. V shed 3 bases and J shed 0 bases, with 6 bases lying between them. The CDR3 totals 14 residues. In nucleotides, the CDR3 is TGTGCCATCAGTGACCGCAGCTCTGGAAACACCATATATTTT. Its protein product is CAISDRSSGNTIYF.

The J gene is TRBJ1-1, the V gene TRBV7-7; 9 bases map to TRBD1. The CDR3 covers 13 residues. Germline-derived CDR1 and CDR2 are SSHAT and FNYEAQ (reference sequence). V shed 5 bases and J 7 bases; nucleotides not matched to a gene: 5. This chain's CDR3 is CASSRGQGNEAFF. The CDR3 nucleotides read TGTGCCAGCAGCAGGGGACAGGGCAATGAAGCTTTCTTT.

The chain recombines TRBV13 with TRBJ1-1, with D possibly matching TRBD1 (5 bases). The V gene lost 1 base and the J gene lost 8 bases, with 8 bases spanning the gap. Germline CDR1 reads PRHDT; CDR2 reads FYEKMQ (reference sequence). CDR3 length: 12 amino acids. CDR3 amino acids: CASSLAGGEAFF. CDR3 sequence (DNA): TGTGCCAGCAGCTTAGCGGGGGGGGAAGCTTTCTTT. The full variable domain, its missing parts supplied by reference TRBV13 and TRBJ1-1, is AAGVIQSPRHLIKEKRETATLKCYPIPRHDTVYWYQQGPGQDPQFLISFYEKMQSDKGSIPDRFSAQQFSDYHSELNMSSLELGDSALYFCASSLAGGEAFFGQGTRLTVV.

The chain couples TRBV4-1 to TRBJ2-3, with 11 bases that match TRBD1. Germline CDR1 reads MGHRA; CDR2 reads YSYEKL. This CDR3 contains 16 residues. V was pared by 4 bases and J by 4 bases, with 7 bases of the junction left unmatched. The CDR3 DNA follows: TGCGCCAGCAGCCCCCCGGGACAGGGGGTCTCAGATACGCAGTATTTT. This translates into CASSPPGQGVSDTQYF.

The chain employs TRBV6-1 and TRBJ1-1; D is perhaps TRBD1 (5 bases). V was trimmed by 10 bases and J by 4 bases, leaving 19 bases between them. Germline V gives CDR1 MNHNS, CDR2 SASEGT. The CDR3 sequence is 14 residues long. CDR3 loop: CATRLGGRSTEAFF. The CDR3 coding sequence is TGTGCCACCCGGTTGGGGGGACGGAGCACTGAAGCTTTCTTT.

The chain couples TRBV2 to TRBJ2-1, with a tentative D call TRBD2 (6 bases). V dropped 11 bases and J dropped 5 bases, with 19 bases sitting between them. The CDR3 loop spans 14 amino acids. CDR1 is SNHLY, CDR2 FYNNEI, per germline. DNA of the CDR3: TGTGCCGGCAAGCCGGGACTTCATAACAATGAGCAGTTCTTC. Amino acid sequence: CAGKPGLHNNEQFF.

About this clone itself: One end of the junction is discordant with germline, which a read error may explain. The rearrangement joins TRBV7-9 to TRBJ1-2, with 7 bases fitting TRBD1. This CDR3 contains 15 residues. Germline lookup yields CDR1 SEHNR and CDR2 FQNEAQ (reference sequence). DNA for the CDR3: TGTTCCAGCAGCTTAGACAGGGCGGGGGGATATGGCTACACCTTC. Translating it yields CSSSLDRAGGYGYTF.